One sample yielded the 6 T cell receptor beta chains listed below, sequenced in a study of vaccination and CD4 T cells after COVID-19. These TCRs are of unknown antigen specificity. With the Oncomine TCR Beta short-read assay, DNA from cultured CD4+ T cells was sequenced. TCRdb reanalysed the PCR reads using MiXCR and keeps one entry per CDR3 protein. The sample holds about 5,000 distinct CDR3 sequences; roughly 70% are singletons and the top ten take about 25%. Indicated treatment: 10-day PBMC culture with coronavirus spike peptide pools or control peptides (ViraFEST assay). The specimen sequenced was CD4+ T cells from blood, cultured in vitro. These receptors were collected from a human donor who had recovered from COVID-19.

This clonotype was detected a few times. The chain has TRBV19 and TRBJ2-7; D may match TRBD1 or TRBD2 (6 bases each). This CDR3 region has 15 residues. V was pared by 5 bases and J by 2 bases, with 16 bases between. Per the germline V gene, CDR1 is LNHDA and CDR2 is SQIVND (reference sequence). The CDR3 DNA reads TGTGCCAGTAGTCTTGAGTCGGGGGCGACCTACGAGCAGTACTTC. This sequence encodes CASSLESGATYEQYF.

This chain joins TRBV6-1 and TRBJ2-2; a weak D match, TRBD1 (6 bases). This CDR3 is 14 amino acids long. The V gene's germline CDR1 is MNHNS and CDR2 SASEGT. V was cut by 5 bases and J by 9 bases, with 16 bases left in between. CDR3 residues: CASSRGVGGRELFF. CDR3 nucleotide sequence: TGTGCCAGCAGTCGAGGGGTTGGGGGCCGGGAGCTGTTTTTT.

This clonotype showed up just a few times. The chain uses TRBV10-3 and TRBJ2-1; TRBD2 agrees at 7 bases. There are 14 residues in the CDR3. Looked up from germline, CDR1 is ENHRY and CDR2 is SYGVKD. With V trimmed by 4 bases and J by 7 bases, 7 bases remained unmatched. CDR3 in amino acids: CAISASGVGNEQFF. The CDR3 bases are TGTGCCATCAGTGCCAGCGGGGTGGGGAATGAGCAGTTCTTC.

The genes are TRBV5-4 and TRBJ1-2, with D perhaps matching TRBD1 (6 bases). The CDR3 covers 14 residues. The ends were cut back, 0 bases at V and 8 bases at J, with 14 bases in the middle. Germline CDR1 SGHNT, CDR2 YYREEE (reference sequence). The CDR3 bases are TGTGCCAGCAGCTTGGTCGGTACAGGGCGAGGCTACACCTTC. Protein sequence: CASSLVGTGRGYTF.

This clonotype was detected a few times. The junction shows a germline mismatch at one end, possibly a read error. The chain uses TRBV28 and TRBJ1-5; possible D gene TRBD1, 6 bases. CDR3 length: 18 residues. Germline CDR1 reads MDHEN; CDR2 reads SYDVKM. This CDR3 is CASRFEVGWTDSNQPQHF. In DNA form, the CDR3 reads TGTGCCAGCCGTTTTGAGGTGGGGTGGACAGATAGCAATCAGCCCCAGCATTTT.

J is TRBJ1-1 and V is TRBV6-1; unclear D gene. The germline CDR1 and CDR2 sequences are MNHNS and SASEGT. This CDR3 contains 13 residues. V lost 2 bases and J 0 bases, leaving 4 bases between the germline ends. The CDR3 loop is CASSEIVNTEAFF. CDR3 DNA: TGTGCCAGCAGTGAAATCGTGAACACTGAAGCTTTCTTT.